Sequencing of this T cell receptor beta chain was carried out in a study of blood T cell repertoires in COVID-19 (dated by TCRdb to about 2020). Broadly, across the study: Samples covering the acute and convalescent phases of COVID-19 were provided by collaborators in the United States, Italy and Spain. The prospective study material was composed of cDNA or gDNA derived from T cells, B-cell-depleted T cells, or PBMCs. Where available, HLA class I and class II types were taken from metadata supplied by the sample provider and were not determined by assay-based typing. The repertoires were released in a freely available public database intended as a resource for research on the immune response to SARS-CoV-2. Samples came from the ongoing ImmuneRACE study (first 160 participants) plus 1,254 subjects from 6 global collaborators. Sample metadata almost always included a de-identified subject ID, COVID-19 status, age in years and sex. Subjects who had been exposed to COVID-19, were actively infected with it, or had recovered from it provided the deeply sampled blood TCRbeta repertoires that made up the dataset. Results and caveats for the whole study, not just this receptor: Clinical and demographic metadata were provided uncurated, with the amount varying by source and participant.

Enrolling through a virtual design, the prospective study's participants ranged in age from roughly 18 to 100 years and lived across roughly 23 United States geographic areas. Cohort assignment in the prospective study relied on participant-reported clinical history from a screening survey and a study questionnaire. In the prospective study, mobile phlebotomists collected whole blood, serum and a nasopharyngeal or oropharyngeal swab from each participant. Prospective study participants could optionally give additional blood draws and questionnaires over a roughly two-month period. Blood samples from the prospective study were shipped frozen or at room temperature prior to DNA extraction. TCRbeta CDR3 regions were amplified from genomic DNA using the immunoSEQ Assay, a bias-controlled multiplex PCR. The published analysis was carried out like this. Nucleated cell counts per sample were estimated from amplification of reference gene primers within the assay. To quantify the absolute abundance of each unique TCRbeta CDR3 rearrangement, sequence reads were collapsed and filtered. Productive Simpson clonality was computed per sample as the square root of Simpson's diversity index over productive rearrangements. TCRdb's version of the immuneACCESS table is confined to in-frame rearrangements and falls short of the full clone set. An unresolved V gene accounts for under half of the shortfall where checked; the remainder is of unknown origin. The V and J calls and the clone size are those of that table, but D and trimming were determined from the DNA. The sample includes approximately 190,000 clones, with 82% observed a single time. The ten biggest clones cover roughly 5.2% of the sample.

The germline V gene (reference sequence) provides CDR1 LNHDA and CDR2 SQIVND. For this chain, trimming is 1 base at the V end and 5 bases at the J end, and the number of junction bases without a gene match is 7. Spanning cysteine to phenylalanine, the CDR3 consists of 15 amino acids. The read is trimmed to its CDR3 DNA, 45 bases read in frame from base 1. This clone showed up just a few times. The antigen it recognizes is unknown. No base qualities exist here, and no much larger clone lies one base off it. Other DNA sequences in this specimen translate into the identical CDR3. Sequenced material: PBMCs or T cells enriched from blood (not recorded which). The chain joins TRBV19 to TRBJ1-2; 7 of the junction bases match TRBD1. The receptor was derived from a woman aged 60-70 years with acute COVID-19. The CDR3 protein: CASSIGADRPYGYTF. DNA sequence: TGTGCCAGTAGTATAGGAGCGGACAGGCCTTATGGCTACACCTTC.